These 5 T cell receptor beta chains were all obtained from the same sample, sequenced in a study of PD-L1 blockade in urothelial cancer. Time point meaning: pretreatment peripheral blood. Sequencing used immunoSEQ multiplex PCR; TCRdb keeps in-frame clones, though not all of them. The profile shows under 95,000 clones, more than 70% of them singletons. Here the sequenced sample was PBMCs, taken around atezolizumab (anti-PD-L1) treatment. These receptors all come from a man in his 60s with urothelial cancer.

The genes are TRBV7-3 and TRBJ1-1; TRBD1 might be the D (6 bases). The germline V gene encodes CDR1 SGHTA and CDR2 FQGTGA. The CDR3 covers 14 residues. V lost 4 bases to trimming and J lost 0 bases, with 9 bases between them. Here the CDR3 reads CASSYQGMNTEAFF. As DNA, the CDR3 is TGTGCCAGCAGCTACCAGGGGATGAACACTGAAGCTTTCTTT. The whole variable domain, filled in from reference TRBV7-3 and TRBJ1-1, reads GAGVSQTPSNKVTEKGKYVELRCDPISGHTALYWYRQSLGQGPEFLIYFQGTGAADDSGLPNDRFFAVRPEGSVSTLKIQRTERGDSAVYLCASSYQGMNTEAFFGQGTRLTVV.

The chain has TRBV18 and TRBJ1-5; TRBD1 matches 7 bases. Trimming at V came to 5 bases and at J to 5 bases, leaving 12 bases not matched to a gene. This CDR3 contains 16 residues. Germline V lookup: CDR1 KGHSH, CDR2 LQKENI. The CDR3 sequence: CASSSRRQGWHQPQHF. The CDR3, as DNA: TGTGCCAGCTCATCTCGCAGACAGGGATGGCATCAGCCCCAGCATTTT.

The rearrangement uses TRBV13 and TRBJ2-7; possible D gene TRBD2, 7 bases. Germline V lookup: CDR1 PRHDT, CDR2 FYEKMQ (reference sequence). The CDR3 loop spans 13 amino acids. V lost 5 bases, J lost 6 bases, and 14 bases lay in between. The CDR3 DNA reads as TGTGCCAGCAGCCCCTATCGGGGGGCCGAGCAGTACTTC. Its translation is CASSPYRGAEQYF.

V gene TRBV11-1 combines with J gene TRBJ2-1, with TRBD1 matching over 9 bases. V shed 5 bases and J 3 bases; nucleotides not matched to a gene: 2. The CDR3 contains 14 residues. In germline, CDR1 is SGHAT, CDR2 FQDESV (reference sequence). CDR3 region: CASSPGQGYNEQFF. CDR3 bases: TGTGCCAGCAGCCCGGGACAGGGCTACAATGAGCAGTTCTTC.

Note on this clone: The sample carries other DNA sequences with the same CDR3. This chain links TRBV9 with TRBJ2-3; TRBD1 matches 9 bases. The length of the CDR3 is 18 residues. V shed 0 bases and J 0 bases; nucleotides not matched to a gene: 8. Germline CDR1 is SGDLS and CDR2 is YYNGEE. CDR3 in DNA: TGTGCCAGCAGCGTAGAGGGTGGGACAGGGACCAGCACAGATACGCAGTATTTT. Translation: CASSVEGGTGTSTDTQYF. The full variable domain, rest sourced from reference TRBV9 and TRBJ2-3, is DSGVTQTPKHLITATGQRVTLRCSPRSGDLSVYWYQQSLDQGLQFLIQYYNGEERAKGNILERFSAQQFPDLHSELNLSSLELGDSALYFCASSVEGGTGTSTDTQYFGPGTRLTVL.